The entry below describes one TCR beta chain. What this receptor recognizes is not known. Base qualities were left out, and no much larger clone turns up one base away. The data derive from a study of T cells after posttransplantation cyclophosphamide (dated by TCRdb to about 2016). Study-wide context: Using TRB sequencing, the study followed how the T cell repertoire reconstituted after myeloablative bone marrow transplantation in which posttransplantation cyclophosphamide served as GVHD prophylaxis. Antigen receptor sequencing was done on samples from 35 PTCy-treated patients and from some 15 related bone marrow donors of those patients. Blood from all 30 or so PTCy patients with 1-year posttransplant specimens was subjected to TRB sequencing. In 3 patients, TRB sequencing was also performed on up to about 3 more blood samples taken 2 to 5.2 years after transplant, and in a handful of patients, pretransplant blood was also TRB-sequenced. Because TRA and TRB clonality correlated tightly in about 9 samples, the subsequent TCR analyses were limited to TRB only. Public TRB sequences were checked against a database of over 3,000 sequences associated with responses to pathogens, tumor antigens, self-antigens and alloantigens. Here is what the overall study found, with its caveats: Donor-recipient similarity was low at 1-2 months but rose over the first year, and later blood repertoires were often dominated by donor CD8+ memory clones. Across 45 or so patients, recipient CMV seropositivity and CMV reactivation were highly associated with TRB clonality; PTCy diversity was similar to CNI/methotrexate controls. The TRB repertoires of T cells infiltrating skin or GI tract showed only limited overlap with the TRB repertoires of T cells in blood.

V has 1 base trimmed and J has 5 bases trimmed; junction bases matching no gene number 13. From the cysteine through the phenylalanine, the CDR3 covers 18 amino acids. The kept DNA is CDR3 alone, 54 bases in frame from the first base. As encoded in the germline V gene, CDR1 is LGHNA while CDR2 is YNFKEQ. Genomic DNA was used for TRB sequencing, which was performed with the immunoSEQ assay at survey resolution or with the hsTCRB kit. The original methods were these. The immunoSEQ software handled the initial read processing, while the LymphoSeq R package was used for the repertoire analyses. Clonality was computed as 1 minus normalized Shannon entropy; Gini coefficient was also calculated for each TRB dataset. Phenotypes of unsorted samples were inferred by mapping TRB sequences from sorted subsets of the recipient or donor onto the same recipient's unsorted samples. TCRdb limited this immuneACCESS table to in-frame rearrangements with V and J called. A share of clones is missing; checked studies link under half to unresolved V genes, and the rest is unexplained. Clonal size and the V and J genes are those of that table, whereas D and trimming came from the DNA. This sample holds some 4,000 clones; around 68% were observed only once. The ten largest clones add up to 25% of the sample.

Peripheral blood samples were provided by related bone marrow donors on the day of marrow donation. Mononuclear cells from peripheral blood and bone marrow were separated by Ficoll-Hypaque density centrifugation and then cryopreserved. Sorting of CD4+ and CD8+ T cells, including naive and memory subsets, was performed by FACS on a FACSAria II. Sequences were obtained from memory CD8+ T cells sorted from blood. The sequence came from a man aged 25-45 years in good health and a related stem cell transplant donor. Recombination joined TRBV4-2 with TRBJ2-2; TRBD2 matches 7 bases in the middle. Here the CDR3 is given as CASSQAEGGGWGTGELFF. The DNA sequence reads TGTGCCAGCAGCCAAGCCGAAGGCGGGGGATGGGGAACCGGGGAGCTGTTTTTT.